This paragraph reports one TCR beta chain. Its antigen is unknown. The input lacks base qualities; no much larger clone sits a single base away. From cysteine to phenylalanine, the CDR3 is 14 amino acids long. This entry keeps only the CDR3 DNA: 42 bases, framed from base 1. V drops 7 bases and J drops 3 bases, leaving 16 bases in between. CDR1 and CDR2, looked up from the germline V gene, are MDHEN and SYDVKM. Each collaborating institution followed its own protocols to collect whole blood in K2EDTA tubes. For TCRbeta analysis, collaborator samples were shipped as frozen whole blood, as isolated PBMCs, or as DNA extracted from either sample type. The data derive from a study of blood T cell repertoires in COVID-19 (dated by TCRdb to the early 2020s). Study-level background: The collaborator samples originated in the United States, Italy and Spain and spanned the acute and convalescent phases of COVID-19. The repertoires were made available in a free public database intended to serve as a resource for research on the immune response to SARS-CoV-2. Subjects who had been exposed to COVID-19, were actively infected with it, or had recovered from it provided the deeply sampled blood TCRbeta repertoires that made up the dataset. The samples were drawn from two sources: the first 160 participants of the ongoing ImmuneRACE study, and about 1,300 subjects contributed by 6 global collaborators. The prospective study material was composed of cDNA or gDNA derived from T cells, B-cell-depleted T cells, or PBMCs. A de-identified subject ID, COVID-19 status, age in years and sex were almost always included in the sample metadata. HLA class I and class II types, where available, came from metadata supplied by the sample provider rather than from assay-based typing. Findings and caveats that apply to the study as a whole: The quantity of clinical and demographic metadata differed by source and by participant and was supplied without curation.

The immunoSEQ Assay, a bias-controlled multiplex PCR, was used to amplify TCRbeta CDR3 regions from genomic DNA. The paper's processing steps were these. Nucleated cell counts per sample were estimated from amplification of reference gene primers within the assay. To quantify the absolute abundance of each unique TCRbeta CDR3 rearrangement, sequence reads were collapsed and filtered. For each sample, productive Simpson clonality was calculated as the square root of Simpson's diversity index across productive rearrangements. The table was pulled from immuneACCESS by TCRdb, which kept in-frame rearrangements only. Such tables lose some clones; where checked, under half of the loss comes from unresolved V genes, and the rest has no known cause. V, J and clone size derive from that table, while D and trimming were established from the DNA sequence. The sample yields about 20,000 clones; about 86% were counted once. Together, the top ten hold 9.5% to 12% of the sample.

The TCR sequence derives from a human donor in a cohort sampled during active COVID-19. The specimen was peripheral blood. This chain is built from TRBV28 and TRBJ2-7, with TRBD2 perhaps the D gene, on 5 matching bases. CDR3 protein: CASTRGPPSYEQYF. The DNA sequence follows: TGTGCCAGCACCCGCGGGCCCCCAAGCTACGAGCAGTACTTC. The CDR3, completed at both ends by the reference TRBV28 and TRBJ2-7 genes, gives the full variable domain DVKVTQSSRYLVKRTGEKVFLECVQDMDHENMFWYRQDPGLGLRLIYFSYDVKMKEKGDIPEGYSVSREKKERFSLILESASTNQTSMYLCASTRGPPSYEQYFGPGTRLTVT.